This T cell receptor beta chain was recovered during a study of control samples from healthy donors and cancer patients. Profiled with immunoSEQ multiplex PCR; TCRdb holds only in-frame clones, not every one. This table has about 150,000 clones, 85% to 95% appearing once. Deletions cut 2 bases from V and 14 bases from J, with 16 bases between. The CDR3 is 13 residues long. The chain links TRBV12-3 or TRBV12-4 to TRBJ2-1; D call uncertain. The source is a man in his forties or fifties in good health. The sequencing input was blood. The CDR3: CASSLSLEKKEFF. The CDR3 DNA is TGTGCCAGCAGTTTAAGCCTAGAGAAGAAGGAGTTCTTC.